This T cell receptor (beta chain) was captured in a study of CD8 T cells in ankylosing spondylitis. In the case of this clonotype: Its antigen is unidentified.

Broader study findings: Seven or eight highly homologous variants made up a TCR beta motif, and this motif appeared characteristic of ankylosing spondylitis blood. Reportedly, matched ankylosing spondylitis synovial fluid was significantly enriched for disease-linked clones. The disease-linked clones had a CD8+ phenotype and low blood frequencies.

TCRdb called the 5' RACE reads again in MiXCR, with one record for every CDR3 protein. The data show about 140,000 distinct CDR3 sequences, 30% to 40% seen once. The ends lost 4 bases at V and 3 bases at J; junction bases unmatched: 3. The CDR3 spans 14 residues. Germline values: CDR1 SEHNR, CDR2 FQNEAQ (reference sequence). This chain connects TRBV7-9 to TRBJ2-1; 7 nucleotides align to TRBD1. The sequenced sample consisted of synovial fluid, either unsorted or a sorted T cell fraction (not recorded which). The sequence was obtained from a male donor with ankylosing spondylitis. CDR3 in DNA: TGTGCCAGCAGCTCCCGGGACAGCTACAATGAGCAGTTCTTC. The encoded protein is CASSSRDSYNEQFF.